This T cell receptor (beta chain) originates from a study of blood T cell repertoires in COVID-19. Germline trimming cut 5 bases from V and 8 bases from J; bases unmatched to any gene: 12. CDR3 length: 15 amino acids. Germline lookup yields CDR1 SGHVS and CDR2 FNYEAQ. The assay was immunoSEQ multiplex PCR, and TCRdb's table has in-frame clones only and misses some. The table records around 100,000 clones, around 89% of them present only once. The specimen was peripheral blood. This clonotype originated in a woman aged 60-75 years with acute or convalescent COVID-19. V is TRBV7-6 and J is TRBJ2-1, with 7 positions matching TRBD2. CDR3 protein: CASSQPGLRGDEQFF. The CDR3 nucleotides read TGTGCCAGCAGCCAGCCGGGACTACGGGGGGATGAGCAGTTCTTC.